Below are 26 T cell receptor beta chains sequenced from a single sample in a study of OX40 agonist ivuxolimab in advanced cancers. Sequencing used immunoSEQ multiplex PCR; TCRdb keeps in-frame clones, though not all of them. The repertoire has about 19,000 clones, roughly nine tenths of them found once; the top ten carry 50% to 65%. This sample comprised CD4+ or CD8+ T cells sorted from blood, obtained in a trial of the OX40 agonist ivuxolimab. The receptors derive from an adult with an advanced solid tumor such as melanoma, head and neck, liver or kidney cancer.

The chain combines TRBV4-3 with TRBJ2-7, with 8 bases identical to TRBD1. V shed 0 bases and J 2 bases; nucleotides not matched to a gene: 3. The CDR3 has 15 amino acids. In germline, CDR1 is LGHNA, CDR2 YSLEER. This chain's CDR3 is CASSQDRQGPYEQYF. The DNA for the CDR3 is TGCGCCAGCAGCCAAGACCGACAGGGGCCCTACGAGCAGTACTTC.

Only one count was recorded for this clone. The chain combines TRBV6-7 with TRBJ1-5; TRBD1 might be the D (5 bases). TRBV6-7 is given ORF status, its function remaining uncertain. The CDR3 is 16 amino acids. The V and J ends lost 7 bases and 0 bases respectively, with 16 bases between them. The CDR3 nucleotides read TGTGCCAGCACCATAAGCGGGACGTTTAGCAATCAGCCCCAGCATTTT. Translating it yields CASTISGTFSNQPQHF.

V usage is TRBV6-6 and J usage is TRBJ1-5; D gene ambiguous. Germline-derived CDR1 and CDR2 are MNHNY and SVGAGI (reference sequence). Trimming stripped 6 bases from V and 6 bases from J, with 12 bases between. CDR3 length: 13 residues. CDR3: CASRPNLGQPQHF. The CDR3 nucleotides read TGTGCCAGCAGACCAAATTTGGGTCAGCCCCAGCATTTT.

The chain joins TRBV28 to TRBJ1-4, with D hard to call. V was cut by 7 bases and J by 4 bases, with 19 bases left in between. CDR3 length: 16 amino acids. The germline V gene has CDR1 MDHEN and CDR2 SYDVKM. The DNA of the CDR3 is TGTGCCAGCACCTCCCCTGGGGTGACGGGTAATGAAAAACTGTTTTTT. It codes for CASTSPGVTGNEKLFF.

CDR3 DNA sequence: TGTGCCAGCAGCGTAGATTTGCAGAACAATGAGCAGTTCTTC. Residues: CASSVDLQNNEQFF. This chain links TRBV9 with TRBJ2-1; D unclear. Per the germline V gene, CDR1 is SGDLS and CDR2 is YYNGEE. The CDR3 loop spans 14 amino acids. V was cut by 0 bases and J by 5 bases, with 9 bases left in between.

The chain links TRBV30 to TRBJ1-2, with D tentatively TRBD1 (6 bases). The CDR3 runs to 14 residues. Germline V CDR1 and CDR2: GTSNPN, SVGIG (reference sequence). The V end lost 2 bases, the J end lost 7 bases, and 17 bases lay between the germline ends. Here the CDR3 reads CAWSPGPGVRGYTF. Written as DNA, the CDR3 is TGTGCCTGGAGTCCGGGTCCAGGGGTACGTGGCTACACCTTC.

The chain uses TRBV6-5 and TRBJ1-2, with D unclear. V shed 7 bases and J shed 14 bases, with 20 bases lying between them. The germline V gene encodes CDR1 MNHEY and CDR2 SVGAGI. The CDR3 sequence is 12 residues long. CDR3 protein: CASTHTGGSHTF. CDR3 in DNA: TGTGCCAGCACCCACACGGGAGGCTCTCATACCTTC.

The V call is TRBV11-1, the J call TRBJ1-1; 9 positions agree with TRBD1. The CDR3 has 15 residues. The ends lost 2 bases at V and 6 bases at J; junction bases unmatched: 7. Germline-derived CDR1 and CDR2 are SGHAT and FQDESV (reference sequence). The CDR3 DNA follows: TGTGCCAGCAGCTTAACCGGGACAGGGAATGCTGAAGCTTTCTTT. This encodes CASSLTGTGNAEAFF.

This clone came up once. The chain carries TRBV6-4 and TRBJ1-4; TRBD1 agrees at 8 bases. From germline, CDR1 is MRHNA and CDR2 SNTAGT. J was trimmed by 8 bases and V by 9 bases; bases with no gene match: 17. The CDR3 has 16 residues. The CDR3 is CARALGQGVRLEKLFF. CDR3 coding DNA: TGTGCCAGGGCCCTCGGACAGGGCGTTAGACTGGAAAAACTGTTTTTT.

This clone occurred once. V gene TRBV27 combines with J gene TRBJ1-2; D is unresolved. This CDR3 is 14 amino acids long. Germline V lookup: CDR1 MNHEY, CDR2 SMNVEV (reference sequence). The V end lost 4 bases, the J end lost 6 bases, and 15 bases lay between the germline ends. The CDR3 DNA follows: TGTGCCAGCAGTTATTTATCCCGGGGAGATGGCTACACCTTC. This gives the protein CASSYLSRGDGYTF.

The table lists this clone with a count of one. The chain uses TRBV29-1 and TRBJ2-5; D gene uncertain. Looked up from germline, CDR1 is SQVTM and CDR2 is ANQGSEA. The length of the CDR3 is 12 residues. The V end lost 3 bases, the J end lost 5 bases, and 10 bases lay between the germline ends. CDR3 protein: CSVEGSYETQYF. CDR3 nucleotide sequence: TGCAGCGTTGAGGGCAGCTACGAGACCCAGTACTTC. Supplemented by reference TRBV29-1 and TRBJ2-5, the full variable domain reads SAVISQKPSRDICQRGTSLTIQCQVDSQVTMMFWYRQQPGQSLTLIATANQGSEATYESGFVIDKFPISRPNLTFSTLTVSNMSPEDSSIYLCSVEGSYETQYFGPGTRLLVL.

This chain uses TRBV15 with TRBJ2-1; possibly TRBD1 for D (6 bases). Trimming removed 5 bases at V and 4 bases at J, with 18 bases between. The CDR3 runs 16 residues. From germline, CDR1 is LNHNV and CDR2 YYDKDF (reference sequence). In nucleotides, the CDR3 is TGTGCCACCAGCTTACAGGGTCACGGGGCTTACAATGAGCAGTTCTTC. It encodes CATSLQGHGAYNEQFF.

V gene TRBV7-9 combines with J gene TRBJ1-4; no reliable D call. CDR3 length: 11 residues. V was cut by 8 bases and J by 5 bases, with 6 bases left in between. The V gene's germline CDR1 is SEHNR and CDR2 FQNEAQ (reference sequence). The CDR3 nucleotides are TGTGCCAGCGTCCAAAATGAAAAACTGTTTTTT. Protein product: CASVQNEKLFF.

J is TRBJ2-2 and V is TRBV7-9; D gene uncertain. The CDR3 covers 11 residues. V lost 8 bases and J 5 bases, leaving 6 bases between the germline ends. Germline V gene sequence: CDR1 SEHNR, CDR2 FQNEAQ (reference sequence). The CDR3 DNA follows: TGTGCCAGCTTAAGGACCGGGGAGCTGTTTTTT. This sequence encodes CASLRTGELFF.

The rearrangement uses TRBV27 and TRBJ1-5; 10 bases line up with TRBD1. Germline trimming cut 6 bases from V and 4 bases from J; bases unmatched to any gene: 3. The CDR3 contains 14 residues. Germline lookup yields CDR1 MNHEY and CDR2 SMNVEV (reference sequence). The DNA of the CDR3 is TGTGCCAGCAGCGGACAGGGGGTTAATCAGCCCCAGCATTTT. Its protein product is CASSGQGVNQPQHF.

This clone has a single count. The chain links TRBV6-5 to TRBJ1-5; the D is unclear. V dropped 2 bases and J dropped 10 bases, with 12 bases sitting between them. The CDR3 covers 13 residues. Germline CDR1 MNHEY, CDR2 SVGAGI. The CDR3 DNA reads TGTGCCAGCAGTTACACCGCCAGCGTACCCCAGCATTTT. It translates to CASSYTASVPQHF.

The CDR3 DNA is TGTGCCAGCAAACACGGGACACCTAACACCGGGGAGCTGTTTTTT. Protein sequence: CASKHGTPNTGELFF. The chain couples TRBV4-2 to TRBJ2-2; D may be TRBD1 (6 bases). The V gene lost 7 bases and the J gene lost 2 bases, with 14 bases spanning the gap. The CDR3 consists of 15 residues. The germline CDR1 and CDR2 sequences are LGHNA and YNFKEQ.

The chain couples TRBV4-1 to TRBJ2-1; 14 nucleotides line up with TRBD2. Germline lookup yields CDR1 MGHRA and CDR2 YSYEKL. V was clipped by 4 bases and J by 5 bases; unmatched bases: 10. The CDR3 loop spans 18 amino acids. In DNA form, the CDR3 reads TGCGCCAGCAGCCGGCCCGGGACTAGCGGGAGACCTAACAATGAGCAGTTCTTC. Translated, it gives CASSRPGTSGRPNNEQFF.

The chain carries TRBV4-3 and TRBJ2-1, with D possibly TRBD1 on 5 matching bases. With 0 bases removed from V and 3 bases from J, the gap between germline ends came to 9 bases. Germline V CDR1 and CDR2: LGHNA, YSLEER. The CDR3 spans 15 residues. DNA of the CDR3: TGCGCCAGCAGCCAAGACGGCAGGGTCTACAATGAGCAGTTCTTC. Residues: CASSQDGRVYNEQFF.

CDR3 nucleotides: TGTGCCAGCAGCCAAGATCCCGGACAGGGGGTTAGGGAGACCCAGTACTTC. Translation: CASSQDPGQGVRETQYF. The chain links TRBV14 to TRBJ2-5; TRBD1 aligns across 10 bases. The length of the CDR3 is 17 residues. Germline CDR1 is SGHDN and CDR2 is FVKESK. J was trimmed by 5 bases and V by 0 bases; bases with no gene match: 9.

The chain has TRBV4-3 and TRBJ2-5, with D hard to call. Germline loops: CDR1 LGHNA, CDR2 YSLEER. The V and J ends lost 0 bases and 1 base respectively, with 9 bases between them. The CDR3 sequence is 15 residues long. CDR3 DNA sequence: TGCGCCAGCAGCCAAGATTTGGCGGCCCAAGAGACCCAGTACTTC. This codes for CASSQDLAAQETQYF.

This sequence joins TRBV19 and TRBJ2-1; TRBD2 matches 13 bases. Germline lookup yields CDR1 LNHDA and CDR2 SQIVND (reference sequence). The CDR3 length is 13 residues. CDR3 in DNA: TGTGCTATTGGACTAGCGGGAGCCAATGAGCAGTTCTTC. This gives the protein CAIGLAGANEQFF.

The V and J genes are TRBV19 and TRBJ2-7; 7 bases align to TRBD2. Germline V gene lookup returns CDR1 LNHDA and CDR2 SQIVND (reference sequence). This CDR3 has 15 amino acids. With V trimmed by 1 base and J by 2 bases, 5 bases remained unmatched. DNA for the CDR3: TGTGCCAGTAGTATAGGGGCGGGAGTGGCCTACGAGCAGTACTTC. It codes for CASSIGAGVAYEQYF.

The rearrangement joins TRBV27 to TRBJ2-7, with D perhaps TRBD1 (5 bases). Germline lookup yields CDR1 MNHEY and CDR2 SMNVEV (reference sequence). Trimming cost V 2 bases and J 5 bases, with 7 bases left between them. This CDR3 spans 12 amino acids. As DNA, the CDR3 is TGTGCCAGCAGTTTACAGGGTCACGAGCAGTACTTC. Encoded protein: CASSLQGHEQYF.

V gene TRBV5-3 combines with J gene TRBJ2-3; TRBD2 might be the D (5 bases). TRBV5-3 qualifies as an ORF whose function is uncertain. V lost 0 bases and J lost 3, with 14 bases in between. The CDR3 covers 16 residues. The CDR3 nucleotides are TGTGCCAGAAGCTTGGCCGGGTCGGGAAGAACAGATACGCAGTATTTT. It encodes CARSLAGSGRTDTQYF.

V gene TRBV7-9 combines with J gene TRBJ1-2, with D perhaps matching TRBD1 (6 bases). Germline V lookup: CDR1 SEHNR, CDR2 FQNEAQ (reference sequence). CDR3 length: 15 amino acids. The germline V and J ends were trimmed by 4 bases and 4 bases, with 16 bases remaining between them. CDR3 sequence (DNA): TGTGCCAGCAGCTCGAGCAGGGGAGATGGCTATGGCTACACCTTC. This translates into CASSSSRGDGYGYTF.